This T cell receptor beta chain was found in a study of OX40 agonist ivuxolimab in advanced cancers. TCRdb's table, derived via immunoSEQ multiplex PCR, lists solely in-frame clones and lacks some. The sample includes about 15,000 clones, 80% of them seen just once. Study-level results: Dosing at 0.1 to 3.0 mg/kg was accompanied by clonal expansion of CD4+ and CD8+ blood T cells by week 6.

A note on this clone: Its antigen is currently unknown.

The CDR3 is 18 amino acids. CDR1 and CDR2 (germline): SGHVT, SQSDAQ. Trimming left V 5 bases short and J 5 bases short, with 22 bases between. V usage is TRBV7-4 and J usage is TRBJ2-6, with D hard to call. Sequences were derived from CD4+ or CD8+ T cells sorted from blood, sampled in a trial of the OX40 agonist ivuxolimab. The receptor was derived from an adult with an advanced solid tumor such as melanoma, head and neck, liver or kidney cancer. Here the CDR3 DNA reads TGTGCCAGCAGCAGAGACTCCAGCTCACAAAGTCGGGCCAACGTCCTGACTTTC. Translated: CASSRDSSSQSRANVLTF.